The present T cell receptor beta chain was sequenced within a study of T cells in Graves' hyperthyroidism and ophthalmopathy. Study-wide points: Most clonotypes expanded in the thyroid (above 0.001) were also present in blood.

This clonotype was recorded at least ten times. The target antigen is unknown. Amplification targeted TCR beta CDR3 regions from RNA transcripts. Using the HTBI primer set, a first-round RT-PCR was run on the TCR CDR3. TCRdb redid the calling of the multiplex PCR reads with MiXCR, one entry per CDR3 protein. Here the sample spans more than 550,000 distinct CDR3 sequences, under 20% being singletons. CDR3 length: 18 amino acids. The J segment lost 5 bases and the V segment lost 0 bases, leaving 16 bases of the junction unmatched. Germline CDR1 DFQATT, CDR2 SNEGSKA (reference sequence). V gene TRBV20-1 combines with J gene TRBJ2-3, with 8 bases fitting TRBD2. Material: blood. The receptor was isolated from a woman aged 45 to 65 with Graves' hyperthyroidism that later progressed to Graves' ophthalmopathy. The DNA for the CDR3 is TGCAGTGCTAGAGATCAGGTTTACGGGGGGGCCGAGGTAGATACGCAGTATTTT. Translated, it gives CSARDQVYGGAEVDTQYF.